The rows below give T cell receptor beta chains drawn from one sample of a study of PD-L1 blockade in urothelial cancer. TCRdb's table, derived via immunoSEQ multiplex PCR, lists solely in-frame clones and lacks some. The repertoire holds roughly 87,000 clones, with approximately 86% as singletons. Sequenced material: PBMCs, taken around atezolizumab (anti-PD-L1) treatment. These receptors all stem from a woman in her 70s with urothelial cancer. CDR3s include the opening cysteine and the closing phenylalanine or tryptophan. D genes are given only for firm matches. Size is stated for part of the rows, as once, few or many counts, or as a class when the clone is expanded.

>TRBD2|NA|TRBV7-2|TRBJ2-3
TGTGCCAGCAGCTTAGTGGCCCAGCGGGAACAGTATTTT
CASSLVAQREQYF
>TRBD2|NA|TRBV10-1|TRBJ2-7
TGCGCCAGCAGTGAGTCACCAGCGGGAGGTGTCTACGAGCAGTACTTC
CASSESPAGGVYEQYF
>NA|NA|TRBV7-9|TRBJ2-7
TGTGCCAGCAGCTTAGGAGTAGCTCTCACCTACGAGCAGTACTTC
CASSLGVALTYEQYF
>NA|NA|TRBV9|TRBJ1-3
TGTGCCAGCAGCCCGGAGCGTAGCTCTGGAAACACCATATATTTT
CASSPERSSGNTIYF
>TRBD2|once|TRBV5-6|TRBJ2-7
TGTGCCAGCAGCGAGGAGACTAGCGGGAGGTACGAGCAGTACTTC
CASSEETSGRYEQYF
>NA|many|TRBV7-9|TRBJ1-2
TGTGCCAGCAGCTACCAATTAGAGGAGGCTAACTATGGCTACACCTTC
CASSYQLEEANYGYTF
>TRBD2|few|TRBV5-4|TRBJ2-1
TGTGCCAGCAGCTTGGACCCTCTAGCGGGCCGCTCCTACAATGAGCAGTTCTTC
CASSLDPLAGRSYNEQFF
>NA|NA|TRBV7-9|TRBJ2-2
TGTGCCAGCAGCTTAGAAGCGGGTAGAACATCCGACACCGGGGAGCTGTTTTTT
CASSLEAGRTSDTGELFF
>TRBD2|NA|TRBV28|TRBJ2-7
TGTGCCAGCAGTTTTCCGAGCGGGAGGGCCGGTTACGAGCAGTACTTC
CASSFPSGRAGYEQYF
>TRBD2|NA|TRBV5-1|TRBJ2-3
TGCGCCAGCAGCTTGGTCGTAGCGGGGGGAGGCACAGATACGCAGTATTTT
CASSLVVAGGGTDTQYF
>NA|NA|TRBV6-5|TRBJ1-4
TGTGCCAGTAGCAATCCCCCCGAAAAACTGTTTTTT
CASSNPPEKLFF
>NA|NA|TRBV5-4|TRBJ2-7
TGTGCCAGCAGCTTGGGGGGGCGCTCTAGCTCCTACGAGCAGTACTTC
CASSLGGRSSSYEQYF
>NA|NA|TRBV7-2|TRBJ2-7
TGTGCCAGCAGCCCGAGCTCCTACGAGCAGTACTTC
CASSPSSYEQYF
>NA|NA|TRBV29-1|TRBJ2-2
TGCAGCGTTGAAGATCAGCGACAGCACACCGGGGAGCTGTTTTTT
CSVEDQRQHTGELFF
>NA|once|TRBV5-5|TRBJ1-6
TGTGCCAGCAGCTTATCGTTGAATTCACCCCTCCACTTT
CASSLSLNSPLHF
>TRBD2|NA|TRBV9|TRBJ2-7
TGTGCCAGCAGCGTAGGGGCCACCCTGACTAGCGGGAGCCTACCAACCTACGAGCAGTACTTC
CASSVGATLTSGSLPTYEQYF
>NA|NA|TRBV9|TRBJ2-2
TGTGCCAGCAAAGGGGGGGAGAACACCGGGGAGCTGTTTTTT
CASKGGENTGELFF
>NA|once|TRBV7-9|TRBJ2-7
TGTGCCAGCAGCTTGACAGGAGTCTACGAGCAGTACTTC
CASSLTGVYEQYF
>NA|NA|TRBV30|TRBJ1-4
TGTGCCTGGAGTCCCCCCCGTGAAAAACTGTTTTTT
CAWSPPREKLFF
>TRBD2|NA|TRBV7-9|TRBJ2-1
TGTGCCAGCGTAGCGGGAGGGCTCTACAATGAGCAGTTCTTC
CASVAGGLYNEQFF
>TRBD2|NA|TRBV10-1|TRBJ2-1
TGCGCCAGCAGTGAGTCGGCTAGCGGGGGATACAATGAGCAGTTCTTC
CASSESASGGYNEQFF
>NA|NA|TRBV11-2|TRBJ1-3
TGTGCCAGTTCCGCGGGACGCCACTCTGGAAACACCATATATTTT
CASSAGRHSGNTIYF
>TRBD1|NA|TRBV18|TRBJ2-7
TGTGCCAGCTCTCGGACGGGACAGGGGGACCTCGAGCAGTACTTC
CASSRTGQGDLEQYF
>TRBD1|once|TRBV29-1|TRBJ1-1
TGCAGCGTTTTCACAGGGGCCGTCACTGAAGCTTTCTTT
CSVFTGAVTEAFF
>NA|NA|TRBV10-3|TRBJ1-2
TGTGCCATCAGTGGGACACCGGCGATGGGCTACACCTTC
CAISGTPAMGYTF
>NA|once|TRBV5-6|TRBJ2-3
TGTGCCAGCAGCTTCCTAGCGAGAGATACGCAGTATTTT
CASSFLARDTQYF
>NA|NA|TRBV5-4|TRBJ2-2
TGTGCCAGCAGCTTGTGGACATCCACCGGGGAGCTGTTTTTT
CASSLWTSTGELFF
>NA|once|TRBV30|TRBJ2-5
TGTGCCTGGAGGGCTGAGACCCAGTACTTC
CAWRAETQYF
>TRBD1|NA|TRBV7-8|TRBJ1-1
TGTGCCAGCAGCTTAGCGGCCGGGACAGGGGGAGCTTTCTTT
CASSLAAGTGGAFF
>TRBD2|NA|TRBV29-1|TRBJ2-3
TGCAGCTCCTCCCTCCCAGCGGGGTTGACAGATACGCAGTATTTT
CSSSLPAGLTDTQYF
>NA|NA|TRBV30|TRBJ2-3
TGTGCCTGGAGTGTACGACTAGGATTATCAGATACGCAGTATTTT
CAWSVRLGLSDTQYF
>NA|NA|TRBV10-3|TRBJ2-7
TGTGCCATCAGTGACCGCGCGAACGAGCAGTACTTC
CAISDRANEQYF
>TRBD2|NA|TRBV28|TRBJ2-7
TGTGCCAGCAGTCCAAGACTAGCGGGAGGACCCGTCCTGTACGAGCAGTACTTC
CASSPRLAGGPVLYEQYF
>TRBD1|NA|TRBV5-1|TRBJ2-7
TGCGCCAGCAGCTTGAAGGTCTCTGGACAGGTTAACGAGCAGTACTTC
CASSLKVSGQVNEQYF
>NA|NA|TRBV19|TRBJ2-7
TGTGCCACCAACGAGGGCCGGGATTCCTACGAGCAGTACTTC
CATNEGRDSYEQYF
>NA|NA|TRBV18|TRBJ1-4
TGTGCCAGCTCACCAGGGACAAGGGATGAAAAACTGTTTTTT
CASSPGTRDEKLFF
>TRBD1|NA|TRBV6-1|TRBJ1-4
TGTGCCAGCAGGGAAAAGGACAGGGTCGCTGAAAAACTGTTTTTT
CASREKDRVAEKLFF
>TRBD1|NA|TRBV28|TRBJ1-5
TGTGCCAGCAGTTTAGGCAGGGGGCGGCCATCCCAGCATTTT
CASSLGRGRPSQHF
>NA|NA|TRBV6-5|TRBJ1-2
TGTGCCACCGTAAGGGGGAATAACTATGGCTACACCTTC
CATVRGNNYGYTF
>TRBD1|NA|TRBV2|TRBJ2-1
TGTGCCAGCAGTGTTTATGGCCCCGGGACAGGGACCTACAATGAGCAGTTCTTC
CASSVYGPGTGTYNEQFF
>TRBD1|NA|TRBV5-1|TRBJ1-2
TGCGCCAGCAGCTTGTCAAGCAACAGGGGGGCGTCTCGGGGCTACACCTTC
CASSLSSNRGASRGYTF
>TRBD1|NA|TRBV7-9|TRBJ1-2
TGTGCCAGCAGCCGGGACAGGGCTATTAAGGGCTACACCTTC
CASSRDRAIKGYTF
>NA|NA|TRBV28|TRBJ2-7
TGTGCCAGCAGTTTATCCGTATCCCGGGAGCAGTACTTC
CASSLSVSREQYF
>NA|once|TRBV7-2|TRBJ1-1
TGTGCCAGCAGCTTATCCAGGGGAGCTGAAGCTTTCTTT
CASSLSRGAEAFF
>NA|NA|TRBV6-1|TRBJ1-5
TGTGCCAGCAGTGTCCGAGGCAATCAGCCCCAGCATTTT
CASSVRGNQPQHF
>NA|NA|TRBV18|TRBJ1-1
TGTGCCAGCTCACCACCGGTACTCCAGAACACTGAAGCTTTCTTT
CASSPPVLQNTEAFF
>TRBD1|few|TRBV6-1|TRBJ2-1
TGTGCCAGCAGGCTCGGGACAGGGGGTTACAATGAGCAGTTCTTC
CASRLGTGGYNEQFF
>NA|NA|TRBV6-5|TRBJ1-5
TGTGCCAGCAGGCGGGTGTCGGATTACAATCAGCCCCAGCATTTT
CASRRVSDYNQPQHF
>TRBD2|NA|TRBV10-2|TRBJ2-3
TGCGCCAGCAGTTCGAGGGCGGGGGGGCCAGATACGCAGTATTTT
CASSSRAGGPDTQYF
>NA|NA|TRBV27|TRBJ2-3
TGTGCCAGCAGTTTATGGGGCCGGGGGACAGATACGCAGTATTTT
CASSLWGRGTDTQYF
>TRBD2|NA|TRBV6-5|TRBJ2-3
TGTGCCAGCAGTTATAGCGGGAGTAAAGATACGCAGTATTTT
CASSYSGSKDTQYF
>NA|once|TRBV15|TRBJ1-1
TGTGCCACCAGCAGAGGCTACACAACAGGGCTGGGGAACACTGAAGCTTTCTTT
CATSRGYTTGLGNTEAFF
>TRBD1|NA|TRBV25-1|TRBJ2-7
TGTGCCAGCAGTGACCGGACAGGGGGGTACGAGCAGTACTTC
CASSDRTGGYEQYF
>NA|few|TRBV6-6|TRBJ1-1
TGTGCCAGCAGAACAATGAACACTGAAGCTTTCTTT
CASRTMNTEAFF
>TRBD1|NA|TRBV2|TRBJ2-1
TGTGCCAGCGCGGGACAGGGGGATTCTGGCAGTTTCAATGAGCAGTTCTTC
CASAGQGDSGSFNEQFF
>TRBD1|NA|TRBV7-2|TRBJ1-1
TGTGCCAGCATCCAAACAGGGGGCACTGAAGCTTTCTTT
CASIQTGGTEAFF
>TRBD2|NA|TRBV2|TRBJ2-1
TGTGCCAGCAGGGATAGCGGGATCTCCTACAATGAGCAGTTCTTC
CASRDSGISYNEQFF
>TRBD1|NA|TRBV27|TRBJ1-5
TGTGCCAGCAGTCCACGACAGGGGGTGAGCAATCAGCCCCAGCATTTT
CASSPRQGVSNQPQHF
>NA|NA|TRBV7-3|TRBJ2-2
TGTGCCAGCAGCCGACTTAGAGGGGGGGAGCTGTTTTTT
CASSRLRGGELFF